This is a list of T cell receptor beta chains from one sample in a study of blood T cell repertoires in COVID-19. TCRdb's table, derived via immunoSEQ multiplex PCR, lists solely in-frame clones and lacks some. The repertoire consists of 350,000 or so clones, with around four fifths occurring once and the leading ten covering 2.5% to 3%. Sequenced input: peripheral blood. These receptors were taken from a man aged 25-40 years with active or convalescent COVID-19. Both conserved end residues are part of each CDR3. The D gene is left open where the match is weak. Size values are once, few and many counts, or a class for expanded clones, and some rows have none.

.	TRBD1	TRBV5-1	TRBJ2-7	CASSFSLTGSSYEQYF	TGCGCCAGCAGCTTCTCCTTGACAGGGAGTAGCTACGAGCAGTACTTC
.	TRBD1	TRBV4-3	TRBJ2-5	CASSQGGQAKETQYF	TGCGCCAGCAGCCAAGGGGGACAGGCCAAAGAGACCCAGTACTTC
.	.	TRBV19	TRBJ1-1	CASSDRNTEAFF	TGTGCCAGTAGCGACAGGAACACTGAAGCTTTCTTT
.	TRBD1	TRBV27	TRBJ1-5	CASSSGQGTWGNQPQHF	TGTGCCAGCAGTTCCGGACAGGGGACATGGGGCAATCAGCCCCAGCATTTT
.	.	TRBV9	TRBJ1-1	CASSVGGYGTEAFF	TGTGCCAGCAGCGTAGGGGGCTACGGCACTGAAGCTTTCTTT
.	.	TRBV12-3/TRBV12-4	TRBJ1-1	CASRGFDGEAFF	TGTGCCAGCAGGGGCTTTGATGGGGAAGCTTTCTTT
.	.	TRBV28	TRBJ2-2	CASSSLTGELFF	TGTGCCAGCAGTTCCTTAACCGGGGAGCTGTTTTTT
.	TRBD1	TRBV28	TRBJ1-3	CASSSRGSRDF	TGTGCCAGCAGTTCCAGGGGGTCCCGGGATTTT
.	TRBD2	TRBV19	TRBJ2-1	CASSIRAAGAYSSYNEQFF	TGTGCCAGTAGTATAAGGGCAGCGGGGGCCTACTCCTCCTACAATGAGCAGTTCTTC
.	.	TRBV28	TRBJ1-2	CASSLLEDRGYTF	TGTGCCAGCAGTTTATTGGAGGACCGTGGCTACACCTTC
.	.	TRBV6-5	TRBJ1-2	CASRQGSYGYTF	TGTGCCAGCAGGCAGGGATCCTATGGCTACACCTTC
.	.	TRBV3-1/TRBV3-2	TRBJ1-2	CASSHGQTDGYTF	TGTGCCAGCAGCCACGGACAGACCGATGGCTACACCTTC
.	TRBD2	TRBV3-1/TRBV3-2	TRBJ2-1	CASSLRLANPYNEQFF	TGTGCCAGCAGCCTCAGACTAGCCAATCCCTACAATGAGCAGTTCTTC
.	.	TRBV11-2	TRBJ2-3	CASSSRPGGDTQYF	TGTGCCAGCAGCTCTCGACCCGGGGGAGATACGCAGTATTTT
.	.	TRBV12-5	TRBJ2-2	CASGLNIVRAGELFF	TGTGCTAGTGGCCTCAATATCGTGCGGGCCGGGGAGCTGTTTTTT
few	.	TRBV2	TRBJ1-1	CASRGGKQEDTEAFF	TGTGCCAGCAGAGGGGGAAAGCAGGAGGACACTGAAGCTTTCTTT
.	.	TRBV5-4	TRBJ1-1	CASSSSGGGNTEAFF	TGTGCCAGCAGCTCGTCCGGGGGGGGGAACACTGAAGCTTTCTTT
.	TRBD2	TRBV5-4	TRBJ2-1	CASSLASGGRAQYEQFF	TGTGCCAGCAGCTTGGCCTCTGGCGGGAGGGCCCAGTATGAGCAGTTCTTC
.	.	TRBV11-1	TRBJ1-3	CASSYQRGIGNTIYF	TGTGCCAGCAGCTACCAACGGGGGATTGGAAACACCATATATTTT
.	TRBD1	TRBV5-4	TRBJ1-2	CASSLISGQDYGYTF	TGTGCCAGCAGCTTGATCTCGGGACAGGACTATGGCTACACCTTC
.	TRBD2	TRBV5-6	TRBJ2-7	CASSLVSGSYEQYF	TGTGCCAGCAGCTTGGTTAGCGGGAGTTACGAGCAGTACTTC
.	TRBD2	TRBV27	TRBJ2-2	CASSLLGGGNTGELFF	TGTGCCAGCAGTTTATTGGGCGGGGGGAACACCGGGGAGCTGTTTTTT
many	.	TRBV29-1	TRBJ2-7	CSVATGEKQYF	TGCAGCGTGGCTACCGGGGAAAAGCAGTACTTC
.	TRBD1	TRBV24-1	TRBJ2-2	CATSPGTATGELFF	TGTGCCACCAGTCCCGGGACAGCCACCGGGGAGCTGTTTTTT
once	.	TRBV9	TRBJ2-7	CASSPGGGGTYEQYF	TGTGCCAGCAGCCCCGGAGGGGGGGGGACATACGAGCAGTACTTC
.	TRBD1	TRBV9	TRBJ1-3	CASSRQGAGNTIYF	TGTGCCAGCAGTCGACAGGGGGCTGGAAACACCATATATTTT